This T cell receptor (beta chain) was recorded in a study of cytomegalovirus exposure and HLA in healthy donors. A word on this clone: What it binds is not known.

The germline V and J ends were trimmed by 6 bases and 5 bases, with 22 bases remaining between them. Germline lookup yields CDR1 MNHNY and CDR2 SVGAGI (reference sequence). The CDR3 has 16 amino acids. General study results and limits: Earlier analysis looked at TCR beta V segments, and most were productive about 87% or about 30% of the time. Across donors, most TCRs were seen rarely, yet some public ones were widespread.

A multiplex PCR was run with 60 Vbeta primers and 13 Jbeta primers. The protocol was immunoSEQ multiplex PCR, while the TCRdb copy is restricted to in-frame clones and leaves out a portion. There are approximately 170,000 clones in the sample; around 80% occur only once, and roughly 2% lies in the top ten. This clonotype originated in a human donor in good health. The sequenced sample was PBMCs. The J gene is TRBJ2-5, the V gene TRBV6-6; the D gene is possibly TRBD2 (7 bases). This CDR3 is CASRSSGGGALETQYF. In DNA, the CDR3 is TGTGCCAGCAGATCCTCCGGTGGGGGGGCTTTGGAGACCCAGTACTTC.